This T cell receptor beta chain was recorded in a study of T cells after posttransplantation cyclophosphamide. Study-wide results and limits: TRB overlap between skin or GI tissue T cells and blood was limited. TRB clonality was highly associated with recipient CMV seropositivity and reactivation. Later blood repertoires were often dominated by clones from the donor CD8+ memory compartment.

The germline CDR1 and CDR2 sequences are MNHEY and SVGAGI. The J segment lost 10 bases and the V segment lost 5 bases, leaving 5 bases of the junction unmatched. CDR3 size: 13 residues. Sequenced by immunoSEQ multiplex PCR; TCRdb stores in-frame clones only, minus some. The repertoire holds roughly 49,000 clones, with around 84% as singletons. About this clone itself: Antigen unknown.

The receptor was isolated from a man younger than 40 with a blood cancer, CMV-positive, and with a related stem cell donor. The chain joins TRBV6-5 to TRBJ1-1; 12 positions match TRBD1. Sequenced input: PBMCs. The CDR3 sequence is CASSVPGQGAAFF. The CDR3 nucleotides read TGTGCCAGCAGTGTCCCGGGACAGGGGGCAGCTTTCTTT.